This TCR beta chain was captured in a study of T cells in localized non-small cell lung cancer (dated by TCRdb to between 2020 and 2021). About the full investigation: The study analyzed T cell repertoires of approximately 240 early-stage NSCLC patients, comparing tumors and uninvolved tumor-adjacent lungs. The cohort comprised roughly 230 treatment-naïve NSCLC patients with resected, localized lung tumors. Of the NSCLC patients, around 130 were male and roughly 110 were female, and the mean age was around 66 years. What the research found in general, with its limitations: A median of roughly 50 of the top 100 tumor clones turned up in the paired uninvolved adjacent lung, and 25 to 35 of those clones also ranked among the top 100 of that same adjacent lung. Because multi-region tumor sequencing was not performed, intratumor heterogeneity could not be ruled out. Because the study design was exploratory, TCR variables were selected using unadjusted p-values without false-discovery rate correction. Uninvolved tumor-adjacent lung showed the highest T cell clonality, higher than tumor, which suggests more focused antigenic responses in the adjacent lung. Longer overall survival was associated with higher T cell density in blood, whereas shorter survival was associated with higher clonality in adjacent lung.

The immunoSEQ Assay was used to sequence TCR beta CDR3 regions from DNA. The study's processing was this. T cell density was computed as TCR beta template counts normalized to usable DNA estimated by amplifying housekeeping genes. Richness was estimated with the preseqR package, extrapolating to 400,000 templates for PBMC samples and 120,000 templates for tissue samples. Clonality was calculated as one minus Pielou's evenness. Tissue-enriched TCRs were identified by differential abundance testing using productive amino-acid clonotypes, minimum total count 5 and alpha 0.1. The Jaccard Index and the Morisita Overlap Index were used to measure how much the repertoires overlapped between compartments. GLIPH clustered TCR beta CDR3s with public tetramer-defined viral CDR3s; viral motifs required at least three viral sequences plus V-gene enrichment. Imported from immuneACCESS, the table was reduced by TCRdb to in-frame sequences with V and J called. These copies leave out some clones; in studies compared against another copy, an unresolved V gene accounts for under half, and the cause of the remainder is not known. The V and J calls and clone size come from that table; D and trimming were worked out from the DNA. The sample table shows around 24,000 clones, and roughly nine tenths are seen once. About a fifth of the sample is held by the ten biggest clonotypes.

The germline V gene provides CDR1 MGHRA and CDR2 YSYEKL. CDR3 length: 13 amino acids, cysteine to phenylalanine. Only the CDR3 region is kept as DNA, spanning 39 bases read in frame from base 1. Trimming costs V 5 bases and J 4 bases, and their ends lie 10 bases apart. Comment on this clone: Its binding antigen is unknown. Base qualities were left out, and no much larger clone turns up one base away.

At diagnosis, tumor, uninvolved tumor-adjacent lung and peripheral blood were collected and then preserved as a mix of FFPE and fresh-frozen material. For TCR repertoire profiling, blood samples were analyzed in the form of peripheral blood mononuclear cells. This receptor was taken from a man aged 40 to 75 with stage I squamous cell lung carcinoma. Here the sequenced sample was peripheral blood, taken before any cancer treatment. The chain joins TRBV4-1 to TRBJ2-3; the D gene identity is not certain. The DNA sequence reads TGCGCCAGCAGCTCTAGTCATGCAGATACGCAGTATTTT. This sequence encodes CASSSSHADTQYF.